Below are 20 T cell receptor beta chains sequenced from a single sample in a study of Tregs in tolerant kidney transplant recipients. Sequencing was performed with immunoSEQ multiplex PCR; in TCRdb, only in-frame clones are kept and a portion is missing. The repertoire holds some 110,000 clones, with about 90% as singletons. Sequenced input: CD4+ T cells from blood. All receptors come from a human donor in good health.

The CDR3 DNA is TGTGCCAGCAGCTTGGCCAGGGACAACAATGAGCAGTTCTTC. It encodes CASSLARDNNEQFF. The chain is built from TRBV5-4 and TRBJ2-1; perhaps TRBD1 as D (6 bases). This CDR3 has 14 amino acids. The V gene lost 0 bases and the J gene lost 5 bases, with 9 bases spanning the gap. Germline CDR1 and CDR2: SGHNT and YYREEE (reference sequence).

This chain's CDR3 is CASSINGGWTDTQYF. Here the CDR3 DNA reads TGTGCCAGTAGTATTAACGGGGGGTGGACAGATACGCAGTATTTT. The genes are TRBV19 and TRBJ2-3; TRBD2 aligns across 7 bases. Germline V gene data show CDR1 as LNHDA and CDR2 as SQIVND (reference sequence). J gave up 3 bases and V 3 bases, and 6 bases lay outside the gene matches. This CDR3 comprises 15 residues.

The V gene is TRBV10-3, the J gene TRBJ1-4, with a weak D call TRBD1 (5 bases). V lost 3 bases and J 8 bases, leaving 16 bases between the germline ends. This CDR3 region has 15 residues. CDR1 and CDR2 (germline): ENHRY, SYGVKD. Written as DNA, the CDR3 is TGTGCCATCAGTGAATCCGGGGCGGGGTCCGAAAAACTGTTTTTT. Protein sequence: CAISESGAGSEKLFF.

The chain couples TRBV6-1 to TRBJ1-3; no clear D. The length of the CDR3 is 15 residues. Looked up from germline, CDR1 is MNHNS and CDR2 is SASEGT. The V gene lost 4 bases and the J gene lost 0 bases, with 10 bases spanning the gap. The CDR3 loop reads CASSVEARSGNTIYF. The CDR3 coding sequence is TGTGCCAGCAGTGTGGAGGCCCGCTCTGGAAACACCATATATTTT.

The chain joins TRBV4-1 to TRBJ1-2; D ambiguous. CDR3 length equals 17 residues. V gave up 2 bases and J gave up 2 bases, with 18 bases separating them. CDR1 MGHRA and CDR2 YSYEKL come from the germline V gene. CDR3 amino acids: CASSQNPRRVPNYGYTF. The DNA for the CDR3 is TGCGCCAGCAGCCAAAACCCGCGGCGGGTCCCGAACTATGGCTACACCTTC.

V usage is TRBV2 and J usage is TRBJ2-1; D is undetermined. Germline CDR1 SNHLY, CDR2 FYNNEI. V gave up 1 base and J gave up 12 bases, with 16 bases separating them. The CDR3 runs to 14 residues. CDR3 DNA sequence: TGTGCCAGCAGTGAAGATGGGGTGGCAGCCGGGCAGTTCTTC. Residues: CASSEDGVAAGQFF.

This chain connects TRBV2 to TRBJ2-3, with D maybe TRBD2 (6 bases). V was trimmed by 6 bases and J by 0 bases, leaving 13 bases between them. CDR3 size: 15 residues. The germline gives CDR1 SNHLY, CDR2 FYNNEI. The CDR3 DNA reads as TGTGCCAGCAGGGCGGGTAGCGGAAGCACAGATACGCAGTATTTT. Translation gives CASRAGSGSTDTQYF.

The chain recombines TRBV30 with TRBJ1-1, with 8 bases identical to TRBD1. The CDR3 is made up of 16 amino acids. CDR1 and CDR2 from the germline V gene are GTSNPN and SVGIG (reference sequence). V lost 3 bases and J lost 1; bases outside the gene matches: 10. The chain's CDR3 is CAWRTGGVSSNTEAFF. DNA for the CDR3: TGTGCCTGGAGAACAGGGGGGGTTAGCTCGAACACTGAAGCTTTCTTT.

The DNA of the CDR3 is TGTGCCAGTACCAAGGAGGGACTCGGATCCTACGAGCAGTACTTC. Translation gives CASTKEGLGSYEQYF. The gene calls are TRBV19 and TRBJ2-7; weak D call: TRBD2 (6 bases). V shed 7 bases and J shed 1 base, with 17 bases lying between them. Germline-derived CDR1 and CDR2 are LNHDA and SQIVND (reference sequence). The CDR3 contains 15 residues. Complete variable domain (other parts from reference TRBV19 and TRBJ2-7): DGGITQSPKYLFRKEGQNVTLSCEQNLNHDAMYWYRQDPGQGLRLIYYSQIVNDFQKGDIAEGYSVSREKKESFPLTVTSAQKNPTAFYLCASTKEGLGSYEQYFGPGTRLTVT.

The chain links TRBV7-8 to TRBJ1-2; possible D gene TRBD1, 5 bases. The CDR3 is 13 residues long. Trimming removed 5 bases from V and 10 bases from J, with 17 bases in between. Per germline, CDR1 SGHVS and CDR2 FQNEAQ. The CDR3 is CASSPGFSLVYTF. CDR3 in DNA: TGTGCCAGCAGCCCAGGGTTTAGTTTAGTCTACACCTTC.

The chain is built from TRBV5-1 and TRBJ2-3; no firm D call. Per germline, CDR1 SGHRS and CDR2 YFSETQ. The V and J ends lost 0 bases and 4 bases respectively, with 12 bases between them. The CDR3 has 15 residues. The DNA of the CDR3 is TGCGCCAGCAGCTTGGACAGTCACACCCCAGATACGCAGTATTTT. Its protein product is CASSLDSHTPDTQYF.

This chain connects TRBV7-6 to TRBJ2-3; TRBD2 is a possible D gene (6 bases). The CDR3 sequence is 15 residues long. V lost 1 base to trimming and J lost 2 bases, with 10 bases between them. Germline V gives CDR1 SGHVS, CDR2 FNYEAQ. The CDR3 is CASSLGGLTTDTQYF. CDR3 bases: TGTGCCAGCAGCTTAGGGGGACTTACCACAGATACGCAGTATTTT.

V gene TRBV19 combines with J gene TRBJ2-2; TRBD1 agrees at 7 bases. The V gene end was trimmed by 7 bases and the J gene end by 4 bases; junction bases not matched to a gene: 15. This CDR3 comprises 17 residues. The germline V gene encodes CDR1 LNHDA and CDR2 SQIVND (reference sequence). For the CDR3, the DNA is TGTGCCAGTATAGGAGACAGGGTGGGGAGACGCACCGGGGAGCTGTTTTTT. This translates into CASIGDRVGRRTGELFF.

This clone was detected once. This chain links TRBV27 with TRBJ2-5; D gene uncertain. The CDR3 sequence is 15 residues long. Germline V lookup: CDR1 MNHEY, CDR2 SMNVEV (reference sequence). V was pared by 4 bases and J by 3 bases, with 15 bases between. The CDR3 DNA is TGTGCCAGCAGTTCCCAACAAATTAAGAAAGAGACCCAGTACTTC. This translates into CASSSQQIKKETQYF.

This clone was counted once. This chain uses TRBV19 with TRBJ1-6; the D is unclear. Germline CDR1 reads LNHDA; CDR2 reads SQIVND (reference sequence). This CDR3 has 17 amino acids. Deletions cut 5 bases from V and 11 bases from J, with 25 bases between. The CDR3 reads CASSPPANWRRGAPLHF. CDR3 sequence (DNA): TGTGCCAGTAGTCCTCCCGCCAATTGGCGCCGCGGGGCACCCCTCCACTTT.

The V gene is TRBV18, the J gene TRBJ2-3; possible D gene TRBD2, 7 bases. Germline CDR1 is KGHSH and CDR2 is LQKENI. The CDR3 is 13 amino acids. V was cut by 6 bases and J by 5 bases, with 12 bases left in between. The DNA of the CDR3 is TGTGCCAGCTCCCGGGGGGCCAGAGATACGCAGTATTTT. It yields the protein CASSRGARDTQYF.

This clone was found a few times. V usage is TRBV30 and J usage is TRBJ1-5; TRBD1 matches 10 bases. The V and J ends lost 0 bases and 6 bases, in that order; junction bases with no gene match: 5. The CDR3 has 15 amino acids. Germline V gene lookup returns CDR1 GTSNPN and CDR2 SVGIG (reference sequence). The CDR3 nucleotides read TGTGCCTGGAGTGTGGGGACAGGGGCTGTTCAGCCCCAGCATTTT. Its translation: CAWSVGTGAVQPQHF.

This chain uses TRBV2 with TRBJ1-5; weak D call: TRBD1 (5 bases). Trimming pared 4 bases from V and 3 bases from J, leaving 7 bases between. The germline CDR1 and CDR2 sequences are SNHLY and FYNNEI. The CDR3 covers 13 residues. The CDR3 reads CASSGQFNQPQHF. The CDR3 region has the DNA TGTGCCAGCAGTGGACAGTTCAATCAGCCCCAGCATTTT.

This rearrangement joins TRBV5-6 to TRBJ1-5, with 9 bases matching TRBD1. This CDR3 spans 15 amino acids. The V and J ends lost 4 bases and 6 bases, in that order; junction bases with no gene match: 8. The V gene's germline CDR1 is SGHDT and CDR2 YYEEEE. The CDR3, as DNA: TGTGCCAGCAGCCAAAAGGGACAGGGAGGTCAGCCCCAGCATTTT. Translating gives CASSQKGQGGQPQHF.

CDR3: CASSSTGENYGYTF. The CDR3 DNA reads TGTGCCAGCAGCAGCACAGGGGAAAACTATGGCTACACCTTC. The chain recombines TRBV7-9 with TRBJ1-2, with 7 bases identical to TRBD1. Unmatched junction bases numbered 5, after V lost 5 bases and J lost 2 bases. The CDR3 length is 14 residues. The V gene's germline CDR1 is SEHNR and CDR2 FQNEAQ (reference sequence).